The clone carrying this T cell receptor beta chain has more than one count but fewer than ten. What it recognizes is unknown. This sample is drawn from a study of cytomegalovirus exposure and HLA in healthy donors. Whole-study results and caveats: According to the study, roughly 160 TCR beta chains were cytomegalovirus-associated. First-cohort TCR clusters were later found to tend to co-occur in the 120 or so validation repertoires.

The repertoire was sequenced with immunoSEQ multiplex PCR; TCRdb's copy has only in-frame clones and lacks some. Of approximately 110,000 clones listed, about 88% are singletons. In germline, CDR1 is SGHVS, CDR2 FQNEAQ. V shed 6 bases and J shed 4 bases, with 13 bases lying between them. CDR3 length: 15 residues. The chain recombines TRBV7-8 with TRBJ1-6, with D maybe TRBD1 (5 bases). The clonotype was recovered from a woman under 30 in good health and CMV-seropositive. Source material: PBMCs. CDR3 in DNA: TGTGCCAGCAGGGCTAGATCAGGGTATAATTCACCCCTCCACTTT. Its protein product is CASRARSGYNSPLHF.